The 22 T cell receptor beta chains in this list originate from one sample, sequenced in a study of blood T cell repertoires in COVID-19. Produced via immunoSEQ multiplex PCR; TCRdb's table is partial and in-frame only. The sample has about 150,000 clones, about 85% seen once. Sequencing input: peripheral blood. These receptors came from a human donor in a cohort sampled during active COVID-19.

The chain links TRBV11-2 to TRBJ2-7; D unclear. This CDR3 region has 14 residues. V was trimmed by 5 bases and J by 0 bases, leaving 11 bases between them. Germline V gene data show CDR1 as SGHAT and CDR2 as FQNNGV. The CDR3 protein is CASSPFLASYEQYF. The CDR3 DNA follows: TGTGCCAGCAGCCCCTTTTTGGCCTCCTACGAGCAGTACTTC.

This clone was seen only a few times. The chain is built from TRBV19 and TRBJ1-2; unclear D gene. V shed 3 bases and J shed 0 bases, with 5 bases lying between them. The CDR3 consists of 13 residues. The germline V gene has CDR1 LNHDA and CDR2 SQIVND (reference sequence). The chain's CDR3 is CASSIQANYGYTF. The DNA of the CDR3 is TGTGCCAGTAGTATCCAGGCTAACTATGGCTACACCTTC.

The chain employs TRBV19 and TRBJ1-4; D may be TRBD1 (6 bases). Germline V lookup: CDR1 LNHDA, CDR2 SQIVND (reference sequence). The CDR3 has 16 residues. V was shortened by 11 bases and J by 0 bases, with 19 bases between the two germline ends. CDR3 in amino acids: CASGGGDATTNEKLFF. The CDR3 region has the DNA TGTGCCTCGGGCGGGGGCGACGCAACAACTAATGAAAAACTGTTTTTT.

V is TRBV5-8 and J is TRBJ1-1; 9 positions agree with TRBD1. This CDR3 comprises 17 residues. After removal of 3 bases from V and 3 bases from J, the junction contained 12 bases not matched to a gene. Germline loops: CDR1 SGHTS, CDR2 YDEGEE. CDR3 sequence (DNA): TGTGCCAGCAGCTCAATCGGGACAGGGCTGAGGGACACTGAAGCTTTCTTT. It is translated as CASSSIGTGLRDTEAFF.

The chain joins TRBV5-5 to TRBJ1-2, with D perhaps matching TRBD1 (5 bases). This CDR3 is 13 amino acids long. Germline V gives CDR1 SGHKS, CDR2 YYEKEE (reference sequence). The germline V and J ends were trimmed by 5 bases and 4 bases, with 12 bases remaining between them. The CDR3 loop is CASSTGTSYGYTF. Written as DNA, the CDR3 is TGTGCCAGCAGTACCGGGACTAGCTATGGCTACACCTTC.

The chain's CDR3 is CASSAGTGGDQPQHF. The CDR3 region has the DNA TGTGCCAGCAGCGCCGGGACAGGGGGCGATCAGCCCCAGCATTTT. This rearrangement joins TRBV9 to TRBJ1-5; 12 bases fit TRBD1. This CDR3 contains 15 residues. Germline CDR1 SGDLS, CDR2 YYNGEE. V shed 3 bases and J 5 bases; nucleotides not matched to a gene: 3. The complete variable domain, with remaining parts taken from reference TRBV9 and TRBJ1-5, reads DSGVTQTPKHLITATGQRVTLRCSPRSGDLSVYWYQQSLDQGLQFLIQYYNGEERAKGNILERFSAQQFPDLHSELNLSSLELGDSALYFCASSAGTGGDQPQHFGDGTRLSIL.

Remarks on this clone: Additional DNA sequences in this sample encode the identical CDR3. This CDR3 is CASSLAGQGEKLFF. The CDR3 DNA reads TGCGCCAGCAGCTTGGCAGGGCAGGGCGAAAAACTGTTTTTT. The chain joins TRBV5-1 to TRBJ1-4; a weak D match, TRBD1 (5 bases). CDR3 size: 14 residues. Trimming shortened V by 0 bases and J by 8 bases, and 11 bases separated the two germline ends. CDR1 SGHRS and CDR2 YFSETQ come from the germline V gene.

The genes are TRBV6-5 and TRBJ1-5, with D possibly TRBD1 on 6 matching bases. Trimming took 11 bases from V and 3 from J, leaving 17 bases between them. The CDR3 is made up of 14 amino acids. CDR1 MNHEY and CDR2 SVGAGI come from the germline V gene. The CDR3 loop is CAVGGGKVNQPQHF. Here the CDR3 DNA reads TGTGCCGTAGGGGGAGGGAAGGTCAATCAGCCCCAGCATTTT.

The rearrangement joins TRBV5-1 to TRBJ2-5; 9 bases agree with TRBD2. The CDR3 is 13 residues long. CDR1 SGHRS and CDR2 YFSETQ come from the germline V gene. The junction had 3 bases not matched to a gene; V was cut back by 5 bases and J by 4 bases. The DNA of the CDR3 is TGCGCCAGCAGGCGGGGGGGCATAGAGACCCAGTACTTC. Translation gives CASRRGGIETQYF. The variable domain in full, with the rest retrieved from reference TRBV5-1 and TRBJ2-5, is KAGVTQTPRYLIKTRGQQVTLSCSPISGHRSVSWYQQTPGQGLQFLFEYFSETQRNKGNFPGRFSGRQFSNSRSEMNVSTLELGDSALYLCASRRGGIETQYFGPGTRLLVL.

The chain links TRBV18 to TRBJ2-2; 9 bases align to TRBD1. CDR3 length equals 16 residues. Per germline, CDR1 KGHSH and CDR2 LQKENI. V lost 4 bases to trimming and J lost 2 bases; unmatched junction nucleotides: 5. CDR3 nucleotide sequence: TGTGCCAGCTCACGGACAGGGGCCATCAACACCGGGGAGCTGTTTTTT. Amino acids: CASSRTGAINTGELFF.

The table lists this clone with a few counts. The chain couples TRBV6-4 to TRBJ2-1, with D uncertain. Trimming left V 3 bases short and J 6 bases short, with 18 bases between. The CDR3 extends over 16 amino acids. Germline CDR1 MRHNA, CDR2 SNTAGT. This CDR3 is CASSERSPSLGNEQFF. The CDR3 DNA reads TGTGCCAGCAGTGAAAGGAGTCCTTCCCTCGGCAATGAGCAGTTCTTC.

The chain carries TRBV6-2 or TRBV6-3 and TRBJ2-3; D is possibly TRBD1 (6 bases). Germline CDR1 MNHEY, CDR2 SVGEGT. The V end lost 0 bases, the J end lost 2 bases, and 12 bases lay between the germline ends. The CDR3 length is 16 residues. The CDR3 sequence is CASSYSSGAPTDTQYF. The DNA for the CDR3 is TGTGCCAGCAGTTACTCGTCAGGGGCCCCCACAGATACGCAGTATTTT.

The chain has TRBV19 and TRBJ2-2, with a possible D match to TRBD1 (5 bases). Germline V gene lookup returns CDR1 LNHDA and CDR2 SQIVND (reference sequence). This CDR3 region has 14 residues. V was pared by 3 bases and J by 3 bases, with 8 bases between. The CDR3 DNA reads as TGTGCCAGTAGTATCCGCAGGGACACCGGGGAGCTGTTTTTT. Its translation is CASSIRRDTGELFF.

The genes are TRBV2 and TRBJ2-1; 7 bases align to TRBD2. Per germline, CDR1 SNHLY and CDR2 FYNNEI. The CDR3 has 15 residues. The V and J ends lost 6 bases and 12 bases, in that order; junction bases with no gene match: 17. The CDR3 DNA reads TGTGCCAGCAGACCCCGATCGACTAGCCGGATGGGGCAGTTCTTC. This sequence encodes CASRPRSTSRMGQFF. Filled out from reference TRBV2 and TRBJ2-1, the complete variable domain reads EPEVTQTPSHQVTQMGQEVILRCVPISNHLYFYWYRQILGQKVEFLVSFYNNEISEKSEIFDDQFSVERPDGSNFTLKIRSTKLEDSAMYFCASRPRSTSRMGQFFGPGTRLTVL.

The chain has TRBV2 and TRBJ2-1, with 7 bases aligning to TRBD2. The CDR3 extends over 14 amino acids. Germline-derived CDR1 and CDR2 are SNHLY and FYNNEI. Trimming removed 5 bases from V and 3 bases from J; junction bases left unmatched: 4. Written as DNA, the CDR3 is TGTGCCAGCAGTCTCCGGACTAGCTACAATGAGCAGTTCTTC. Protein sequence: CASSLRTSYNEQFF. The variable domain in full, completed from reference TRBV2 and TRBJ2-1, reads EPEVTQTPSHQVTQMGQEVILRCVPISNHLYFYWYRQILGQKVEFLVSFYNNEISEKSEIFDDQFSVERPDGSNFTLKIRSTKLEDSAMYFCASSLRTSYNEQFFGPGTRLTVL.

The V call is TRBV6-1, the J call TRBJ1-4, with D hard to call. Per germline, CDR1 MNHNS and CDR2 SASEGT. This CDR3 has 17 amino acids. V dropped 2 bases and J dropped 0 bases, with 13 bases sitting between them. The CDR3 coding sequence is TGTGCCAGCAGTGAACTCCCCTCCGGGACAACTAATGAAAAACTGTTTTTT. Translated: CASSELPSGTTNEKLFF.

This chain joins TRBV14 and TRBJ1-1, with no clear D. Germline CDR1 is SGHDN and CDR2 is FVKESK. V lost 1 base and J 1 base, leaving 7 bases between the germline ends. CDR3 length: 14 residues. The CDR3 sequence is CASSQVAKNTEAFF. In DNA, the CDR3 is TGTGCCAGCAGCCAAGTAGCCAAGAACACTGAAGCTTTCTTT.

The chain recombines TRBV7-6 with TRBJ1-2; 7 bases match TRBD1. Germline values: CDR1 SGHVS, CDR2 FNYEAQ. The junction had 6 bases not matched to a gene; V was cut back by 5 bases and J by 6 bases. This CDR3 has 13 amino acids. Here the CDR3 DNA reads TGTGCCAGCAGCCTTGACAGGGCGGATGGCTACACCTTC. Translation gives CASSLDRADGYTF.

The V gene is TRBV3-1 (or the pseudogene TRBV3-2), the J gene TRBJ2-1; maybe TRBD2 (5 bases). V was cut by 1 base and J by 10 bases, with 8 bases left in between. The CDR3 is 12 amino acids. The germline CDR1 and CDR2 sequences are LGHDT and YNNKEL (reference sequence). The CDR3 nucleotides read TGTGCCAGCAGCCAAGGGCGCGGGGAGCAGTTCTTC. Its translation is CASSQGRGEQFF.

The chain uses TRBV12-5 and TRBJ1-5; the D gene is possibly TRBD1 (5 bases). This CDR3 comprises 12 residues. Trimming took 8 bases from V and 5 from J, leaving 10 bases between them. Germline CDR1 is LGHNT and CDR2 is FRNRAP. The CDR3 protein is CASLRGYQPQHF. For the CDR3, the DNA is TGTGCTAGTTTAAGGGGCTATCAGCCCCAGCATTTT. The full variable domain, rest sourced from reference TRBV12-5 and TRBJ1-5, is DARVTQTPRHKVTEMGQEVTMRCQPILGHNTVFWYRQTMMQGLELLAYFRNRAPLDDSGMPKDRFSAEMPDATLATLKIQPSEPRDSAVYFCASLRGYQPQHFGDGTRLSIL.

The chain uses TRBV5-5 and TRBJ2-3; 9 bases agree with TRBD1. V trimming: 3 bases; J trimming: 6 bases; junction bases outside the gene matches: 11. The CDR3 is 16 residues long. Germline CDR1 SGHKS, CDR2 YYEKEE (reference sequence). CDR3 sequence: CASSWTLTGGRDTQYF. In nucleotides, the CDR3 is TGTGCCAGCAGCTGGACGTTGACAGGGGGAAGGGATACGCAGTATTTT.

The chain recombines TRBV3-1 (or the pseudogene TRBV3-2) with TRBJ1-1, with TRBD1 matching 7 bases. Per the germline V gene, CDR1 is LGHDT and CDR2 is YNNKEL (reference sequence). The CDR3 covers 16 residues. Trimming at V came to 4 bases and at J to 1 base, leaving 9 bases not matched to a gene. In nucleotides, the CDR3 is TGTGCCAGCAGCCCGCTTGACAGGGCCAGGAACACTGAAGCTTTCTTT. Translating gives CASSPLDRARNTEAFF.